This T cell receptor (beta chain) was identified in a study of control samples from healthy donors and cancer patients. This table comes from immunoSEQ multiplex PCR, and its TCRdb copy is limited to in-frame clones, with some not included. The sample consists of under 150,000 clones, around nine tenths of them appearing once. Germline CDR1 is LNHDA and CDR2 is SQIVND (reference sequence). Trimming pared 3 bases from V and 5 bases from J, leaving 8 bases between. The CDR3 sequence is 12 residues long. V and J are TRBV19 and TRBJ2-7, with a tentative D call TRBD2 (6 bases). The receptor was derived from a woman in her twenties or thirties in good health. The specimen was blood. In nucleotides, the CDR3 is TGTGCCAGTAGTATGGGGGGTCACGAGCAGTACTTC. Translation gives CASSMGGHEQYF.